Listed below are T cell receptor beta chains from one sample, sequenced in a study of early T cells in non-severe SARS-CoV-2 infection. MiXCR was run by TCRdb on the 5' RACE reads, yielding one entry per CDR3 protein. The sample holds approximately 65,000 distinct CDR3 sequences, approximately 15% seen once. Sequenced input: whole blood. These TCRs come from an adult who was a healthcare worker with PCR-confirmed SARS-CoV-2 infection or an uninfected control (not recorded which). Both conserved end residues are part of each CDR3. The D gene is left open where the match is weak. Size is omitted from some rows. Given values are once, few, many or a class for expanded clones.

-	TRBV18	TRBJ1-5	-	TGTGCCAGCTCACCGGGAGGGGGGCAAAATCAGCCCCAGCATTTT	CASSPGGGQNQPQHF
many	TRBV5-5	TRBJ2-1	TRBD2	TGTGCCAGCAGCTTAAATGGACTAGCAGCCTACAATGAGCAGTTCTTC	CASSLNGLAAYNEQFF
many	TRBV28	TRBJ1-6	-	TGTGCCAGCAGTTTTTCCCGGGCTTCACCCCTCCACTTT	CASSFSRASPLHF
few	TRBV7-9	TRBJ2-7	-	TGTGCCAGCAGACCAATCGACAGGTCCTACGAGCAGTACTTC	CASRPIDRSYEQYF
-	TRBV6-6	TRBJ2-1	TRBD2	TGTGCCAGCAGTTACGCTAGCGGGGCCACTGGGGGTGAGCAGTTCTTC	CASSYASGATGGEQFF
few	TRBV29-1	TRBJ2-3	-	TGCAGCTTTGACAACACAGATACGCAGTATTTT	CSFDNTDTQYF
many	TRBV6-1	TRBJ1-1	-	TGTGCCAGCAGTGATTCAAATTTCGGACAAGCTTTCTTT	CASSDSNFGQAFF
few	TRBV29-1	TRBJ1-5	-	TGCAGCGCCCAGGAGGGGAATCAGCCCCAGCATTTT	CSAQEGNQPQHF
few	TRBV7-6	TRBJ2-3	-	TGTGCCAGCAGCTCACCGGCGCTTTCGGGACTTACAGATACGCAGTATTTT	CASSSPALSGLTDTQYF
-	TRBV29-1	TRBJ1-3	-	TGCAGCGTCCTGGGATTCTCTGGAAACACCATATATTTT	CSVLGFSGNTIYF
few	TRBV7-2	TRBJ2-3	TRBD1	TGTGCCAGCAGCTATCGCGGCGGGACAGGATCCACAGATACGCAGTATTTT	CASSYRGGTGSTDTQYF
many	TRBV5-1	TRBJ1-4	-	TGCGCCAGCAGCTTAGCTAATGATGAAAAACTGTTTTTT	CASSLANDEKLFF
-	TRBV11-2	TRBJ1-4	-	TGTGCCAGCAGCTTAGCGGGGGGGTTCGGGAAAAAACTGTTTTTT	CASSLAGGFGKKLFF
many	TRBV14	TRBJ1-3	-	TGTGCCAGCAGCCCAGTCCAGGGCCCCTTCTCTGGAAACACCATATATTTT	CASSPVQGPFSGNTIYF
few	TRBV3-1	TRBJ1-4	-	TGTGCCAGCAGCCCCCGAACAGGGACCGCCGGGCAACTGTTTTTT	CASSPRTGTAGQLFF
once	TRBV28	TRBJ2-5	-	TGTGCCAGCAGTTTTTGGGGCTCACAAGAGACCCAGTACTTC	CASSFWGSQETQYF
many	TRBV27	TRBJ1-1	-	TGTGCCAGCAGTGGAGGGGTCACTGAAGCTTTCTTT	CASSGGVTEAFF
-	TRBV6-5	TRBJ2-7	-	TGTGCCAGCAGTTCCCTCGGGGGCCACGAGCAGTACTTC	CASSSLGGHEQYF
-	TRBV5-4	TRBJ2-5	-	TGTGCCTGCAGCTTGAGAGATTCCCAAGAGACCCAGTACTTC	CACSLRDSQETQYF
many	TRBV7-2	TRBJ1-3	TRBD1	TGTGCCAGCAGCTTAGGGGGGACAGGGGCTGGAAACACCATATATTTT	CASSLGGTGAGNTIYF
-	TRBV7-2	TRBJ1-6	TRBD1	TGTGCCAGCAGCTTGGAGACAGGGGGGAATAATTCACCCCTCCACTTT	CASSLETGGNNSPLHF
few	TRBV7-2	TRBJ2-5	-	TGTGCCAGCAGCTTAAGACTTGGGCAAGAGACCCAGTACTTC	CASSLRLGQETQYF
-	TRBV11-2	TRBJ2-3	-	TGTGCCAGCAGCTTAAGGGGATCTAGCACAGATACGCAGTATTTT	CASSLRGSSTDTQYF
many	TRBV29-1	TRBJ1-1	-	TGCAGCGCTCGCAGGGAAACTGAAGCTTTCTTT	CSARRETEAFF
-	TRBV28	TRBJ1-5	-	TGTGCCAGCACCCCTCGGGGGACACGTCAGCCCCAGCATTTT	CASTPRGTRQPQHF
few	TRBV21-1	TRBJ2-3	-	TGTGCCAGCAGCAAAGAGGCGGGGACAGGCGATACGCAGTATTTT	CASSKEAGTGDTQYF
many	TRBV7-9	TRBJ2-2	-	TGTGCCAGCAGCCGAGCTAAGGGACCTTGCGGGGAGCTGTTTTTT	CASSRAKGPCGELFF
-	TRBV20-1	TRBJ2-1	-	TGCAGTGCTAGCCAGGGTTTGAAGAATGAGCAGTTCTTC	CSASQGLKNEQFF
few	TRBV29-1	TRBJ1-3	-	TGCAGCGTTGAATTCCAGGGGAGAAACACCATATATTTT	CSVEFQGRNTIYF